This entry lists 8 T cell receptor beta chains sequenced from one sample in a study of tumor-infiltrating lymphocytes in oesophageal squamous cell carcinoma. MiXCR, run by TCRdb on the PCR reads, gives a single entry per CDR3 protein. The sample shows about 10,000 distinct CDR3 sequences, about 60% of them seen only once. Sequencing input: esophageal tumor tissue. The receptor source for this set is a female donor with esophageal squamous cell carcinoma.

The rearrangement uses TRBV11-2 and TRBJ2-3, with D maybe TRBD2 (5 bases). CDR3 length: 18 amino acids. CDR1 is SGHAT and CDR2 is FQNNGV in the germline V gene. V was clipped by 0 bases and J by 3 bases, with 19 bases between them. The CDR3 coding sequence is TGTGCCAGCAGCTTAGATCGAATCCAAAGAGGGTGGACAGATACGCAGTATTTT. Translating it yields CASSLDRIQRGWTDTQYF.

V and J are TRBV7-8 and TRBJ2-3; 9 bases are shared with TRBD1. In germline, CDR1 is SGHVS, CDR2 FQNEAQ. Losses at the gene ends were 0 bases for V and 8 bases for J; bases not matched to a gene: 9. CDR3 length: 16 residues. CDR3 amino acids: CASSLAVTGGLRTQYF. The CDR3 DNA is TGTGCCAGCAGCTTAGCTGTGACAGGGGGACTTCGTACGCAGTATTTT.

The chain joins TRBV7-6 to TRBJ2-5; no clear D gene. The J call may not be correct, given that the DNA end is closer to TRBJ2-7. This CDR3 comprises 15 residues. CDR1 SGHVS and CDR2 FNYEAQ come from the germline V gene. The CDR3 loop reads CASSLVSSNSYEQYF. The CDR3 DNA sequence: TGTGCCAGCAGCTTAGTCTCCAGTAACTCCTACGAGCAGTACTTC.

J is TRBJ1-2 and V is TRBV28; the match to TRBD1 covers 7 bases. Trimming took 6 bases from V and 4 from J; bases not matched to a gene: 8. This CDR3 contains 14 residues. CDR1 and CDR2 from the germline V gene are MDHEN and SYDVKM. The DNA of the CDR3 is TGTGCCAGCAGACCAGACAGGGTAGGCTATGGCTACACCTTC. Residues: CASRPDRVGYGYTF.

This clonotype was seen repeatedly, ten times or more. The rearrangement uses TRBV11-2 and TRBJ2-5, with a weak D call TRBD2 (6 bases). V lost 5 bases to trimming and J lost 11 bases, with 24 bases between them. Germline loops: CDR1 SGHAT, CDR2 FQNNGV. CDR3 length: 15 residues. The CDR3 DNA follows: TGTGCCAGCAGCACCGGGACTGCTTCCTACAATGAGCAGTACTTC. This codes for CASSTGTASYNEQYF.

The gene calls are TRBV11-2 and TRBJ2-5; TRBD2 matches 7 bases. The DNA end favors TRBJ2-7, so the J call may be wrong. Germline values: CDR1 SGHAT, CDR2 FQNNGV. This CDR3 spans 15 amino acids. As DNA, the CDR3 is TGTGCCAGCAGCTTAGATCTAGCGGTTCACTACGAGCAGTACTTC. Translation gives CASSLDLAVHYEQYF.

This sequence joins TRBV2 and TRBJ2-3; possible D gene TRBD2, 5 bases. The CDR3 sequence is 12 residues long. The germline gives CDR1 SNHLY, CDR2 FYNNEI. Trimming left V 6 bases short and J 6 bases short, with 10 bases between. The CDR3 sequence: CASRLVFDTQYF. The CDR3, as DNA: TGTGCCAGCAGACTAGTCTTCGATACGCAGTATTTT.

This clonotype showed up just a few times. The chain has TRBV15 and TRBJ2-3, with 7 bases that match TRBD2. J was trimmed by 7 bases and V by 4 bases; bases with no gene match: 8. The germline V gene encodes CDR1 LNHNV and CDR2 YYDKDF (reference sequence). The CDR3 spans 14 residues. The CDR3 bases are TGTGCCACCAGCATTAGACTAGCTCTAAATACGCAGTATTTT. This translates into CATSIRLALNTQYF.